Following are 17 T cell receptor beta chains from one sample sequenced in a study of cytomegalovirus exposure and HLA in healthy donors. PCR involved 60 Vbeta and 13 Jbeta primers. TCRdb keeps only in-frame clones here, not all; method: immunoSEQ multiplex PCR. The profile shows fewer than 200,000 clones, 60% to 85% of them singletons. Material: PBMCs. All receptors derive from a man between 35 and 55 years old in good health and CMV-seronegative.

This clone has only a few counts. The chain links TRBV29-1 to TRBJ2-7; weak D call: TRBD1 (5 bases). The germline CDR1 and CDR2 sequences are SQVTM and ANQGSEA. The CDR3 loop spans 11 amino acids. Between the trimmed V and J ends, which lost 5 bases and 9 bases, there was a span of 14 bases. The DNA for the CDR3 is TGCAGCGTTCGGACACTCCGAGGGCAGTACTTC. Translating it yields CSVRTLRGQYF.

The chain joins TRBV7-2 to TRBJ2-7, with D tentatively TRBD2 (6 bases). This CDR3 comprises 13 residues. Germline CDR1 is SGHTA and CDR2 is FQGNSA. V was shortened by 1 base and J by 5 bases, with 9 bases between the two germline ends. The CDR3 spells CASSLGGGNEQYF. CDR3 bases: TGTGCCAGCAGCTTAGGGGGAGGAAACGAGCAGTACTTC.

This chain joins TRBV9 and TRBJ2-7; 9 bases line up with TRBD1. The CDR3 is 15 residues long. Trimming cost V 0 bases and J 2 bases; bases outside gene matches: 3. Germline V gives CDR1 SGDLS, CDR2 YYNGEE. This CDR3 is CASSVDRTGAYEQYF. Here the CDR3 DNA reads TGTGCCAGCAGCGTAGACAGGACAGGGGCCTACGAGCAGTACTTC.

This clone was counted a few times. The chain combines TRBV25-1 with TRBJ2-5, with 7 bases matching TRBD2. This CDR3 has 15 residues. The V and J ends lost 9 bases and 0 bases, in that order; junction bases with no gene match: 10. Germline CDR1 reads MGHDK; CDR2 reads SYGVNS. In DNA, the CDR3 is TGTGCCAGTTCCTACACGGGGGGTTACCAAGAGACCCAGTACTTC. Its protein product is CASSYTGGYQETQYF.

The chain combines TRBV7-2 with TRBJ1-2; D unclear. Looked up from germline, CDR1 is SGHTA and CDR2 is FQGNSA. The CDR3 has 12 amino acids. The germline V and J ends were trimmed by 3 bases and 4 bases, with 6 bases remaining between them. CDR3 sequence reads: CASSFLSYGYTF. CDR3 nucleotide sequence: TGTGCCAGCAGCTTCCTGAGCTATGGCTACACCTTC.

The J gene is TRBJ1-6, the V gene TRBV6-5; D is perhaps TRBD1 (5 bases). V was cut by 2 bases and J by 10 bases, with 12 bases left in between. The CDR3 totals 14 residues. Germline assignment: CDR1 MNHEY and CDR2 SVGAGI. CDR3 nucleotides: TGTGCCAGCAGTTACAGGGGCCCCAACTCACCCCTCCACTTT. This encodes CASSYRGPNSPLHF.

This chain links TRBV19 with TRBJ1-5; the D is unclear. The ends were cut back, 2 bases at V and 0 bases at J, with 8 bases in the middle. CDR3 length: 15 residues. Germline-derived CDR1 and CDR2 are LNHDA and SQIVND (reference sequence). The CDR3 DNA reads TGTGCCAGTAGTATAATGGAGACTAGCAATCAGCCCCAGCATTTT. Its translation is CASSIMETSNQPQHF. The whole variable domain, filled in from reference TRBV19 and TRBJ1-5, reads DGGITQSPKYLFRKEGQNVTLSCEQNLNHDAMYWYRQDPGQGLRLIYYSQIVNDFQKGDIAEGYSVSREKKESFPLTVTSAQKNPTAFYLCASSIMETSNQPQHFGDGTRLSIL.

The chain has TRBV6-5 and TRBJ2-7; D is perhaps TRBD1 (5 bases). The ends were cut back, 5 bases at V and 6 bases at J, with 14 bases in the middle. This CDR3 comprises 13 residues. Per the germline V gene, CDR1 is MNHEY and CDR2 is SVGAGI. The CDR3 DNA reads TGTGCCAGCAGTACCTATACAGGCCGCGAGCAGTACTTC. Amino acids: CASSTYTGREQYF.

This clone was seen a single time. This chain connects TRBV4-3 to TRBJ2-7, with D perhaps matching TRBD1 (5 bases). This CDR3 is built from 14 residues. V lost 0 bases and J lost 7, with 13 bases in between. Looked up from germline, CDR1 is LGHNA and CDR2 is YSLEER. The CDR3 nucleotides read TGCGCCAGCAGCCAAGAGTGGCAGGGAAGAGAGCAGTACTTC. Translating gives CASSQEWQGREQYF.

The CDR3 DNA is TGTGCCAGCAGGTGGACAGGCTCATACAAGCAGTACTTC. Protein product: CASRWTGSYKQYF. J is TRBJ2-7 and V is TRBV6-1; 7 bases fit TRBD1. Looked up from germline, CDR1 is MNHNS and CDR2 is SASEGT. With V trimmed by 6 bases and J by 8 bases, 10 bases remained unmatched. The CDR3 runs to 13 residues.

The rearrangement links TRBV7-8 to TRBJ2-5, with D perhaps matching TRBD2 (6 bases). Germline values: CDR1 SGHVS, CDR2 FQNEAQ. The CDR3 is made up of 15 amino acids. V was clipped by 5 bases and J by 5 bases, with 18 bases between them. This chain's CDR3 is CASSLRLGYRETQYF. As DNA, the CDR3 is TGTGCCAGCAGCCTACGACTAGGGTACCGGGAGACCCAGTACTTC.

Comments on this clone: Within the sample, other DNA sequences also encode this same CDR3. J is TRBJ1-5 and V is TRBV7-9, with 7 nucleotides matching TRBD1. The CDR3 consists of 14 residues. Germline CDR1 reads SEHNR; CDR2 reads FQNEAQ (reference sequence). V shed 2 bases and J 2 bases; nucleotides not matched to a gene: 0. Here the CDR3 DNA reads TGTGCCAGCAGCTTAACAGGGGGCAATCAGCCCCAGCATTTT. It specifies CASSLTGGNQPQHF.

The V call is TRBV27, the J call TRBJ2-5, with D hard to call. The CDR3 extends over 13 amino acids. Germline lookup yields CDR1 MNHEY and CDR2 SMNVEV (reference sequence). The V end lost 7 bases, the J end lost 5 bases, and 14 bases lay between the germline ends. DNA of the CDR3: TGTGCCAGCAAACGATCATCGGTGGAGACCCAGTACTTC. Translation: CASKRSSVETQYF.

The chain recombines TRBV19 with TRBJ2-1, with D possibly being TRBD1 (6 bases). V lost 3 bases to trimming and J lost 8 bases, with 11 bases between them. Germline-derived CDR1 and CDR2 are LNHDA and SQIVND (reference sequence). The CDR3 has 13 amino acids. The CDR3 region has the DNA TGTGCCAGTAGTATGGGGACAACCCATGAGCAGTTCTTC. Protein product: CASSMGTTHEQFF.

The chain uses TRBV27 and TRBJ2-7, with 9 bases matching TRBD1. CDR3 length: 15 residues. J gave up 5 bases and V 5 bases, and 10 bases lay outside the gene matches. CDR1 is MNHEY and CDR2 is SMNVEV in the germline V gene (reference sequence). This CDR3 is CASSSRDRDLDEQYF. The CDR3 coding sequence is TGTGCCAGCAGTAGCCGGGACAGGGACTTGGACGAGCAGTACTTC.

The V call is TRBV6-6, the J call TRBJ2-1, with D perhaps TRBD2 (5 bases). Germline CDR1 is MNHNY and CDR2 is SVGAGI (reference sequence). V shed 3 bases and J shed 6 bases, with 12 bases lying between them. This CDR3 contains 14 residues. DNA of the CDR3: TGTGCCAGCAGTTATGAGACGAGGGTCAATGAGCAGTTCTTC. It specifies CASSYETRVNEQFF.

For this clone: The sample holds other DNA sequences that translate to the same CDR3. CDR3 protein: CASSGLAGDTQYF. CDR3 nucleotide sequence: TGTGCCAGTAGTGGGCTAGCGGGAGATACGCAGTATTTT. The V call is TRBV19, the J call TRBJ2-3; TRBD2 aligns across 8 bases. Germline trimming cut 5 bases from V and 5 bases from J; bases unmatched to any gene: 3. This CDR3 contains 13 residues. The V gene's germline CDR1 is LNHDA and CDR2 SQIVND (reference sequence).